This TCR beta chain stems from a study of T-cell reconstitution after alpha-beta-depleted transplantation in children. Using unique molecular identifiers, the investigators prepared the TCRbeta library. TCRdb re-called the PCR reads through MiXCR, storing one row per CDR3 protein. The table shows around 700,000 distinct CDR3 sequences, with approximately 14% occurring only once. This clonotype showed up many times. The CDR3 covers 16 residues. CDR1 and CDR2 from the germline V gene are SQVTM and ANQGSEA. The germline V and J ends were trimmed by 0 bases and 6 bases, with 18 bases remaining between them.

Sample: PBMCs, taken before TCRalphabeta/CD19-depleted stem cell transplant. The J gene is TRBJ2-1, the V gene TRBV29-1; D perhaps matches TRBD2 (6 bases). The sequence was obtained from a girl aged 2-9 years with congenital amegakaryocytic thrombocytopenia, due to receive a stem cell transplant. CDR3 sequence (DNA): TGCAGCGTTGAAGATCTATCCAGCGGGTTCCTCAATGAGCAGTTCTTC. Translating gives CSVEDLSSGFLNEQFF.